The clone carrying this T cell receptor beta chain turned up a few times. As yet, its antigen is unknown. The data were obtained in a study of a mutant IDH1 vaccine in newly diagnosed glioma. Study findings and constraints: Vaccine-induced immune responses were detected in roughly 93% of patients.

The germline V gene has CDR1 MDHEN and CDR2 SYDVKM. The CDR3 consists of 15 residues. Trimming removed 4 bases at V and 6 bases at J, with 16 bases between. The table came from immunoSEQ multiplex PCR; TCRdb's copy has only in-frame clones and leaves some out. The sample holds almost 95,000 clones, roughly 90% seen once. The time point here: week 47, end of study. What each vaccine dose contained was 300 ug of mutant IDH1 20-mer peptide, accompanied by topical imiquimod. The material sequenced was PBMCs, taken from a glioma patient whose treatment included an IDH1 peptide vaccine. The clonotype was recovered from a woman in her forties or fifties with glioma. This chain connects TRBV28 to TRBJ2-1; D tentatively reads TRBD1 or TRBD2 (5 bases each). The CDR3 spells CASSSPLRDGNEQFF. The CDR3 DNA is TGTGCCAGCAGTTCCCCCCTCCGGGACGGCAATGAGCAGTTCTTC.